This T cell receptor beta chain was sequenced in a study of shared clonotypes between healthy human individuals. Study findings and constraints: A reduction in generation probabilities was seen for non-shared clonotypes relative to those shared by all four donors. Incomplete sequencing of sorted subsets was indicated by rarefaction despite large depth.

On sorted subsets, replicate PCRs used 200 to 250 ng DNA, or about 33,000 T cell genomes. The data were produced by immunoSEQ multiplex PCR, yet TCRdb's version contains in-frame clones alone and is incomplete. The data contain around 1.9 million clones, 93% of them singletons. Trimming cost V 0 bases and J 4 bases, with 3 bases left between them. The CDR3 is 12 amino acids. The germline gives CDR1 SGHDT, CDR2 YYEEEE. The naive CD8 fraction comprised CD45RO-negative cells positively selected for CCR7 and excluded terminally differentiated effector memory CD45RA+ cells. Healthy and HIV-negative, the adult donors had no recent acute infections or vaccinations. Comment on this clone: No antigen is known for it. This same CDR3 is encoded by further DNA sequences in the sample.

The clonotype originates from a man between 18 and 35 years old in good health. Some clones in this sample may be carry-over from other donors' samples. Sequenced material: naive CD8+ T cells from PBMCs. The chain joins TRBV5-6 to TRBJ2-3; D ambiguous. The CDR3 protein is CASSLGADTQYF. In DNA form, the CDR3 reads TGTGCCAGCAGCTTGGGGGCAGATACGCAGTATTTT.